One and the same sample provided the 7 T cell receptor beta chains below, sequenced in a study of blood T cell repertoires in COVID-19. The table came from immunoSEQ multiplex PCR; TCRdb's copy has only in-frame clones and leaves some out. The sample carries approximately 76,000 clones, around 91% recorded once. Material for sequencing was peripheral blood. These receptor sequences come from a human donor in a cohort sampled during active COVID-19.

The rearrangement joins TRBV11-2 to TRBJ1-2; 8 nucleotides line up with TRBD1. Per the germline V gene, CDR1 is SGHAT and CDR2 is FQNNGV. V lost 4 bases and J lost 7; bases outside the gene matches: 11. The CDR3 covers 15 residues. CDR3 loop: CASSSTVQGAAGYTF. The CDR3 DNA sequence: TGTGCCAGCAGCTCCACGGTCCAGGGGGCTGCTGGCTACACCTTC.

The chain carries TRBV2 and TRBJ2-5; D unresolved. The ends were cut back, 0 bases at V and 3 bases at J, with 14 bases in the middle. The germline V gene encodes CDR1 SNHLY and CDR2 FYNNEI. The CDR3 has 16 amino acids. CDR3 protein: CASSEAHGPPKETQYF. CDR3 DNA: TGTGCCAGCAGTGAAGCTCACGGTCCCCCCAAAGAGACCCAGTACTTC.

The chain uses TRBV5-4 and TRBJ2-3; 9 bases are shared with TRBD1. V gave up 0 bases and J gave up 0 bases; unmatched junction bases: 5. CDR1 and CDR2 from the germline V gene are SGHNT and YYREEE (reference sequence). The CDR3 loop spans 17 amino acids. The chain's CDR3 is CASSLAGGQGSTDTQYF. The DNA for the CDR3 is TGTGCCAGCAGCTTGGCTGGGGGACAGGGTAGCACAGATACGCAGTATTTT.

V gene TRBV4-2 combines with J gene TRBJ2-7, with a tentative D call TRBD2 (7 bases). Germline CDR1 LGHNA, CDR2 YNFKEQ. V was trimmed by 5 bases and J by 7 bases, leaving 18 bases between them. This CDR3 is 14 amino acids long. The CDR3: CASSAVGTTGEQYF. CDR3 in DNA: TGTGCCAGCAGCGCTGTAGGGACTACAGGGGAGCAGTACTTC.

This chain connects TRBV6-5 to TRBJ1-2; 9 nucleotides line up with TRBD1. CDR1 and CDR2 (germline): MNHEY, SVGAGI. The V segment lost 5 bases and the J segment 4 bases; nucleotides outside the gene matches: 8. The CDR3 totals 15 residues. The CDR3 DNA reads TGTGCCAGCAGTAGGGGACAGGGAGCTACCTATGGCTACACCTTC. It specifies CASSRGQGATYGYTF.

CDR3 sequence (DNA): TGTGCCTGGAGTGTAAGAGGTGACAGTCGGCAGCCCCAGCATTTT. Protein sequence: CAWSVRGDSRQPQHF. The J gene is TRBJ1-5, the V gene TRBV30, with a weak D call TRBD1 (5 bases). Trimming stripped 0 bases from V and 7 bases from J, with 16 bases between. Germline CDR1 GTSNPN, CDR2 SVGIG (reference sequence). There are 15 residues in the CDR3.

This clone has just a few counts. The rearrangement links TRBV7-9 to TRBJ1-2; no definite D call. Looked up from germline, CDR1 is SEHNR and CDR2 is FQNEAQ (reference sequence). The CDR3 has 13 residues. V was shortened by 3 bases and J by 6 bases, with 11 bases between the two germline ends. The CDR3, as DNA: TGTGCCAGCAGCTTTTTGGACGGGAATGGCTACACCTTC. Protein product: CASSFLDGNGYTF. Combining the CDR3 with reference TRBV7-9 and TRBJ1-2 gives the whole variable domain DTGVSQNPRHKITKRGQNVTFRCDPISEHNRLYWYRQTLGQGPEFLTYFQNEAQLEKSRLLSDRFSAERPKGSFSTLEIQRTEQGDSAMYLCASSFLDGNGYTFGSGTRLTVV.